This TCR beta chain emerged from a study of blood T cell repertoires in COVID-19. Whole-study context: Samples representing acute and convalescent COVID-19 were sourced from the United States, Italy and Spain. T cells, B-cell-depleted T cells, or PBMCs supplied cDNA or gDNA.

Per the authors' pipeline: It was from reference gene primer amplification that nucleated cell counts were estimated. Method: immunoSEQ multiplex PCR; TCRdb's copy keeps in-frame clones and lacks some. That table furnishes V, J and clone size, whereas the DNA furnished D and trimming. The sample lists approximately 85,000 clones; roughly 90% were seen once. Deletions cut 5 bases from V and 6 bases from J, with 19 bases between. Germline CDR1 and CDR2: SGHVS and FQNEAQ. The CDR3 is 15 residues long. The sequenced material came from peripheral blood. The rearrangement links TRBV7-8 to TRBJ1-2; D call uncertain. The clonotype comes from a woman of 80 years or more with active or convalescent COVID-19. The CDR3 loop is CASSPRAGKGHGYTF. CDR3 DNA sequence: TGTGCCAGCAGCCCGCGAGCGGGTAAGGGCCATGGCTACACCTTC.